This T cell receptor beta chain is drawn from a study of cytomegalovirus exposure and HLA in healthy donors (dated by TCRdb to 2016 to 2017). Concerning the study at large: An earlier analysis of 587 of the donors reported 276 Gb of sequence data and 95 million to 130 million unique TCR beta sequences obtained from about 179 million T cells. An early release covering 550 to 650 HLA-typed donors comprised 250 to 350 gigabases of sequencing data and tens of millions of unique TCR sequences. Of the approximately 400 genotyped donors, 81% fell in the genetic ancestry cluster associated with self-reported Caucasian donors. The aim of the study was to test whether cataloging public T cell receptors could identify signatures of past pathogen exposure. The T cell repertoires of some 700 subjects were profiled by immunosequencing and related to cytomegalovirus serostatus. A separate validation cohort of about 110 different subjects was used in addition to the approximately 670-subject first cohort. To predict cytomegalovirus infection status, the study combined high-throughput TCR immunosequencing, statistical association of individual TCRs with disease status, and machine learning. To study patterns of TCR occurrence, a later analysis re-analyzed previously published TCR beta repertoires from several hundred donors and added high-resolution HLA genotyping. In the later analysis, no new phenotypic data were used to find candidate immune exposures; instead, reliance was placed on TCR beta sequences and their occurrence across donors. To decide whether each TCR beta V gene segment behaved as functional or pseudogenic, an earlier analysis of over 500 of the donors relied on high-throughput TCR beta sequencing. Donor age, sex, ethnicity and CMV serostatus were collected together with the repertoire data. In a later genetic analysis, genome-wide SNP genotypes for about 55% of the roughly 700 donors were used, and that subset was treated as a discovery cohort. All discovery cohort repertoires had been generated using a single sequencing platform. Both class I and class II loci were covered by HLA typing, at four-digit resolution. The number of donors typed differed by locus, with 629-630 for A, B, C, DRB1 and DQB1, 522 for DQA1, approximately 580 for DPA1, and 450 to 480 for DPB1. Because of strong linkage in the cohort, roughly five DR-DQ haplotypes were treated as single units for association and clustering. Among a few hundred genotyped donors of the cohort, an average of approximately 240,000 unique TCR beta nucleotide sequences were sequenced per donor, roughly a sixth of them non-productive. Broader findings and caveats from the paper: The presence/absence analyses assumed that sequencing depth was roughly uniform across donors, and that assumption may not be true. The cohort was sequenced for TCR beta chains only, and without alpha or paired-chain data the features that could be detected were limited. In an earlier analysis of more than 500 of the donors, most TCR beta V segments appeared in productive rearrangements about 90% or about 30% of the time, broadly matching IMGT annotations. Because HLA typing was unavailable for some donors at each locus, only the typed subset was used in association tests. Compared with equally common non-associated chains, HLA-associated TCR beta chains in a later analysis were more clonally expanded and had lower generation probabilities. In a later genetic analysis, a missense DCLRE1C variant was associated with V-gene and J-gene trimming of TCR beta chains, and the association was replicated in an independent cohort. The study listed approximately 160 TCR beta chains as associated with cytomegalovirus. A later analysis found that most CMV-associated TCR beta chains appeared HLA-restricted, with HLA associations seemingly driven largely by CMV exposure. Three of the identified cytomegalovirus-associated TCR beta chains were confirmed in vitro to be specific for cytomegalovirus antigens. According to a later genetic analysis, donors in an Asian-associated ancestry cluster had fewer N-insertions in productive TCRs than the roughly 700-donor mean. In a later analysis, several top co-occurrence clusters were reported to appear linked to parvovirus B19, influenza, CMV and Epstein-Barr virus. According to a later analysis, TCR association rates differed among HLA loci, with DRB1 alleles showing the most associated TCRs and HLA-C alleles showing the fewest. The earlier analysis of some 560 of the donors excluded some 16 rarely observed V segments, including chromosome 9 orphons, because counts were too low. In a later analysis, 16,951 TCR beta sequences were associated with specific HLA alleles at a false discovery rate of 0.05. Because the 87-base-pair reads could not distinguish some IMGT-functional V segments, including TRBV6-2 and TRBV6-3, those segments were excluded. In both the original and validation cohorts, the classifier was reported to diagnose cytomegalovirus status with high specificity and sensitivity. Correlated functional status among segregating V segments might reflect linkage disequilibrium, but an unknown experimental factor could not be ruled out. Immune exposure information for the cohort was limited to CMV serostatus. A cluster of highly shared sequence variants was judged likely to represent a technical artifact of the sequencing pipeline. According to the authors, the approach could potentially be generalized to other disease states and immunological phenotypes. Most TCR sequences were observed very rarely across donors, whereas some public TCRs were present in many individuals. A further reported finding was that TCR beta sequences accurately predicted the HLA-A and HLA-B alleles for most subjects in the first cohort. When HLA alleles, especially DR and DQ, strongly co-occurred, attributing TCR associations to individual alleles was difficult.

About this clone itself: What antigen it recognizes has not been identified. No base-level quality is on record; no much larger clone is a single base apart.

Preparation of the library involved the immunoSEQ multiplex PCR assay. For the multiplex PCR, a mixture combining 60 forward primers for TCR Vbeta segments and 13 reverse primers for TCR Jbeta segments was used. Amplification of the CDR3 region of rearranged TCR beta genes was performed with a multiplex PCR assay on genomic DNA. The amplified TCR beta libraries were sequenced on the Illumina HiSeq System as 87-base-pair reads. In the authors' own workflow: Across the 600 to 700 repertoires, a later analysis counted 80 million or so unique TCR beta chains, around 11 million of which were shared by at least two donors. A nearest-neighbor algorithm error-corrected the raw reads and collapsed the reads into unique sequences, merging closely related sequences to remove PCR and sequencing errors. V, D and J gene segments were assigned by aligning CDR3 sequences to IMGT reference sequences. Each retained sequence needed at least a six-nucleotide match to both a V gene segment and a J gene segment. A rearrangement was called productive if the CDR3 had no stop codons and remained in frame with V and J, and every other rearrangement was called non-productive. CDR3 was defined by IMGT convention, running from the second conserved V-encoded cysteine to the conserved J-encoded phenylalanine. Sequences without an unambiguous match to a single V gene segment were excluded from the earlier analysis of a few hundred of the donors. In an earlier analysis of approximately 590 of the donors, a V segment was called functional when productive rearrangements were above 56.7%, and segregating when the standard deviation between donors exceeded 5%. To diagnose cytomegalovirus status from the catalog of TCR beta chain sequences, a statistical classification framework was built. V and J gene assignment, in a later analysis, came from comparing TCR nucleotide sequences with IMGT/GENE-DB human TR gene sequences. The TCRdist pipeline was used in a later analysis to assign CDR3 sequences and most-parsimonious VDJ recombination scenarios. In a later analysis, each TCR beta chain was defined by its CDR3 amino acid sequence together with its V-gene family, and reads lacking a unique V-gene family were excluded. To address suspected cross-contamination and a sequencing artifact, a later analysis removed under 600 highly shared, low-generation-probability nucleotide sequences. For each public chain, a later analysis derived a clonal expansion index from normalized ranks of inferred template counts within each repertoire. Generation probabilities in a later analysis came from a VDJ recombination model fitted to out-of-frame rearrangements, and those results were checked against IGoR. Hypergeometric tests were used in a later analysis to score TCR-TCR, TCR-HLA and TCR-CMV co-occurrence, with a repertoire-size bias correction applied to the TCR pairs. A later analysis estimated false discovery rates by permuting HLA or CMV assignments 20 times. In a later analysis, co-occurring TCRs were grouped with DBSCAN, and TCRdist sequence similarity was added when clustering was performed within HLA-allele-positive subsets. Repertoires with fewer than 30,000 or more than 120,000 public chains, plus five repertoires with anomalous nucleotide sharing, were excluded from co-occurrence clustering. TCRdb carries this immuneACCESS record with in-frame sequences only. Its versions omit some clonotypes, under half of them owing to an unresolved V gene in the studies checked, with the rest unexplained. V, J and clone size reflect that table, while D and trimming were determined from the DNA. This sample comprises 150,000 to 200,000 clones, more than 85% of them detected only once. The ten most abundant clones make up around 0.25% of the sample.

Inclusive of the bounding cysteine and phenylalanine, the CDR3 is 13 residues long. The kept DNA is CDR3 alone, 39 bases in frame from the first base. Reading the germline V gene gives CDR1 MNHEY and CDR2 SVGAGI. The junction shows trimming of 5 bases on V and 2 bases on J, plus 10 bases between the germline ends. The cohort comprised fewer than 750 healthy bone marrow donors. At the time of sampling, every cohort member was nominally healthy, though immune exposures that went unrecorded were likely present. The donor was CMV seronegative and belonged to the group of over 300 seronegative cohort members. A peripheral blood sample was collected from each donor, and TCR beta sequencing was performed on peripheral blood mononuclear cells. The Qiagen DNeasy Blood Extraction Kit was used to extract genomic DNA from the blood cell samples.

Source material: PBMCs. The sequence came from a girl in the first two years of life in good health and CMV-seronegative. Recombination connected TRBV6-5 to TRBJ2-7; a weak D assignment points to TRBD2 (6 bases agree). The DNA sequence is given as TGTGCCAGCAGTCCCGGACTAACCTACGAGCAGTACTTC. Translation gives CASSPGLTYEQYF.